The 14 T cell receptor beta chains below were found in one sample sequenced in a study of T cell repertoires in cytomegalovirus infection. From the reads, TCRdb called clonotypes with MiXCR, one entry per CDR3 protein. The sample lists fewer than 80,000 distinct CDR3 sequences; roughly 3.5% were seen once. Sequenced input: PBMCs. Receptor source: a human donor in good health (CMV status not recorded). Some clones in this sample may be carry-over from other donors' samples.

This clonotype was seen repeatedly, ten times or more. This rearrangement joins TRBV7-2 to TRBJ2-5; D gene uncertain. CDR3 length equals 12 residues. V was cut by 5 bases and J by 5 bases, with 9 bases left in between. The germline CDR1 and CDR2 sequences are SGHTA and FQGNSA. The DNA for the CDR3 is TGTGCCAGCAGCCCTAGACCCGAGACCCAGTACTTC. The encoded protein is CASSPRPETQYF.

In its sample, this clonotype was seen many times. The CDR3: CASSTTGQQETQYF. The CDR3 region has the DNA TGTGCCAGTAGTACAACGGGACAGCAAGAGACCCAGTACTTC. The chain employs TRBV19 and TRBJ2-5, with 7 positions matching TRBD1. The germline V gene encodes CDR1 LNHDA and CDR2 SQIVND (reference sequence). Trimming at V came to 4 bases and at J to 2 bases, leaving 4 bases not matched to a gene. This CDR3 has 14 residues.

This clonotype appeared many times. The chain employs TRBV6-2 or TRBV6-3 and TRBJ1-2; D ambiguous. This CDR3 has 13 amino acids. CDR1 is MNHEY and CDR2 is SVGEGT in the germline V gene. The V end was cut by 3 bases, the J end by 2 bases, with 7 bases between. CDR3 nucleotide sequence: TGTGCCAGCAGTTATTTTGAGAACTATGGCTACACCTTC. It translates to CASSYFENYGYTF.

This clonotype was recorded many times. This chain connects TRBV11-2 to TRBJ1-5; 8 nucleotides agree with TRBD1. Germline CDR1 SGHAT, CDR2 FQNNGV. This CDR3 has 17 amino acids. V gave up 4 bases and J gave up 9 bases; unmatched junction bases: 17. For the CDR3, the DNA is TGTGCCAGCAGCTCAACAACCGGGACAGGTCGGAGAGGGCCCCAGCATTTT. Its translation: CASSSTTGTGRRGPQHF.

This clonotype was counted many times. V usage is TRBV19 and J usage is TRBJ2-1; 10 bases fit TRBD1. This CDR3 is built from 14 residues. The V gene end was trimmed by 6 bases and the J gene end by 4 bases; junction bases not matched to a gene: 3. Germline V CDR1 and CDR2: LNHDA, SQIVND (reference sequence). CDR3 region: CASRPGQGYNEQFF. The CDR3 coding sequence is TGTGCCAGTAGGCCGGGACAGGGGTACAATGAGCAGTTCTTC.

This clonotype was observed many times. The V call is TRBV7-9, the J call TRBJ2-7; unclear D gene. The CDR3 contains 14 residues. V was trimmed by 0 bases and J by 7 bases, leaving 13 bases between them. Germline values: CDR1 SEHNR, CDR2 FQNEAQ (reference sequence). For the CDR3, the DNA is TGTGCCAGCAGCTTAGCAGGCGGTGGGCGGGAGCAGTACTTC. Its protein is CASSLAGGGREQYF.

This clonotype has at least ten counts. The V gene is TRBV19, the J gene TRBJ2-4, with D perhaps given as TRBD1 or TRBD2 (5 bases each). V lost 2 bases to trimming and J lost 6 bases, with 8 bases between them. This CDR3 is built from 13 residues. Germline V gives CDR1 LNHDA, CDR2 SQIVND (reference sequence). The CDR3 region is CASSIWGPNIQYF. As DNA, the CDR3 is TGTGCCAGTAGTATATGGGGACCAAACATTCAGTACTTC.

This clonotype has ten or more counts. The V call is TRBV15, the J call TRBJ1-1, with a possible D match to TRBD1 (5 bases). CDR1 and CDR2 from the germline V gene are LNHNV and YYDKDF (reference sequence). CDR3 length: 15 residues. V gave up 10 bases and J gave up 4 bases, with 22 bases separating them. The CDR3 bases are TGTGCCATCTCCACCGCCATGTCCGGGGGCACTGAAGCTTTCTTT. Its protein is CAISTAMSGGTEAFF.

This clonotype was counted at least ten times. This rearrangement joins TRBV25-1 to TRBJ1-2; possibly TRBD1 for D (6 bases). V lost 3 bases to trimming and J lost 6 bases, with 17 bases between them. This CDR3 region has 15 residues. Germline V gives CDR1 MGHDK, CDR2 SYGVNS. The CDR3 spells CASSDTSTGKDGYTF. In DNA, the CDR3 is TGTGCCAGCAGTGATACGTCAACAGGGAAAGATGGCTACACCTTC.

This clonotype was recorded at least ten times. The rearrangement joins TRBV2 to TRBJ1-2, with unresolved D. In germline, CDR1 is SNHLY, CDR2 FYNNEI. Trimming shortened V by 7 bases and J by 5 bases, and 11 bases separated the two germline ends. CDR3 size: 12 residues. The CDR3 coding sequence is TGTGCCAGCACCGATCGAGTGTATGGCTACACCTTC. Its protein product is CASTDRVYGYTF.

In this sample, this clonotype turned up many times. The CDR3 coding sequence is TGTGCCAGCAGTCCCCAACAGGGGCGAGATGGCTACACCTTC. Protein: CASSPQQGRDGYTF. This chain connects TRBV27 to TRBJ1-2, with 7 positions matching TRBD1. CDR1 MNHEY and CDR2 SMNVEV come from the germline V gene (reference sequence). The junction had 9 bases not matched to a gene; V was cut back by 5 bases and J by 6 bases. The CDR3 is made up of 14 amino acids.

This clonotype was recorded at least ten times. This sequence joins TRBV6-2 or TRBV6-3 and TRBJ2-2; no firm D call. The CDR3 loop spans 15 amino acids. Germline loops: CDR1 MNHEY, CDR2 SVGEGT. The V and J ends lost 4 bases and 0 bases respectively, with 9 bases between them. This chain's CDR3 is CASSSGQTNTGELFF. In nucleotides, the CDR3 is TGTGCCAGCAGTTCCGGCCAAACGAACACCGGGGAGCTGTTTTTT.

This clonotype is medium-sized. This chain joins TRBV7-8 and TRBJ1-6; D call uncertain. Germline CDR1 and CDR2: SGHVS and FQNEAQ. CDR3 length equals 15 residues. The ends were cut back, 1 base at V and 7 bases at J, with 11 bases in the middle. The CDR3 DNA is TGTGCCAGCAGCTTAGTTGGGGTGGGGAATTCACCCCTCCACTTT. Translating gives CASSLVGVGNSPLHF.

This clonotype appeared many times. CDR3 sequence reads: CASKSTANTIYF. The CDR3 DNA reads as TGTGCCAGCAAGTCAACGGCGAACACCATATATTTT. The chain has TRBV6-1 and TRBJ1-3; D gene unclear. The ends were cut back, 7 bases at V and 7 bases at J, with 11 bases in the middle. Germline assignment: CDR1 MNHNS and CDR2 SASEGT. CDR3 size: 12 residues.